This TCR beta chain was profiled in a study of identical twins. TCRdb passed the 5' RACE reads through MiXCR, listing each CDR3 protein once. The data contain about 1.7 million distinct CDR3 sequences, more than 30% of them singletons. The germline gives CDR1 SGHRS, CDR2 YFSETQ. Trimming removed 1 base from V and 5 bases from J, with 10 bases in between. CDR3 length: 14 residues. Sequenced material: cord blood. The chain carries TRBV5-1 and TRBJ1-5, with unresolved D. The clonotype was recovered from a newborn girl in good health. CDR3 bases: TGCGCCAGCAGCTTGACGGGGAAGGATCAGCCCCAGCATTTT. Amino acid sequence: CASSLTGKDQPQHF.